The clone carrying this T cell receptor beta chain has more than one count but fewer than ten. Antigen unknown. The source of the sample is a study of T cell repertoires in cytomegalovirus infection. In the study overall: In the study, CMV epitopes included recently identified HLA-C-restricted and well-studied HLA-B-restricted ones. CMV infection plus the matching HLA type was flagged by public TCR beta signatures.

TCRdb fed the reads into MiXCR, producing one record per CDR3 protein. The table records 700,000 to 950,000 distinct CDR3 sequences, around a third of them present only once. Trimming took 5 bases from V and 3 from J, leaving 11 bases between them. The CDR3 is 14 amino acids. Germline V gene sequence: CDR1 SGHVS, CDR2 FQNEAQ. V gene TRBV7-8 combines with J gene TRBJ2-1, with D perhaps matching TRBD1 (6 bases). This sequence originates from a human donor in good health (CMV status not recorded). Some clones in this sample may be carry-over from other donors' samples. This specimen consisted of cultured CD8+ T cells from PBMCs, obtained from culture after CMV antigen stimulation. The chain's CDR3 is CASSQGPNYNEQFF. The CDR3 DNA is TGTGCCAGCAGCCAGGGGCCCAACTACAATGAGCAGTTCTTC. The full variable domain, with the rest looked up from reference TRBV7-8 and TRBJ2-1, is GAGVSQSPRYKVAKRGQDVALRCDPISGHVSLFWYQQALGQGPEFLTYFQNEAQLDKSGLPSDRFFAERPEGSVSTLKIQRTQQEDSAVYLCASSQGPNYNEQFFGPGTRLTVL.